These 9 T cell receptor beta chains originate from one sample sequenced in a study of early T cells in non-severe SARS-CoV-2 infection. Using its own MiXCR run on the 5' RACE reads, TCRdb lists one record per CDR3 protein. Of around 44,000 distinct CDR3 sequences in the sample, roughly 7.7% are singletons; the top ten hold 4.5% to 7%. The sequenced material came from whole blood. The source of these receptors is an adult who was a healthcare worker with PCR-confirmed SARS-CoV-2 infection or an uninfected control (not recorded which).

This clonotype was counted many times. This chain uses TRBV29-1 with TRBJ2-3; D might be TRBD2 (5 bases). Trimming took off 8 bases at V and 1 base at J, with 10 bases between the two ends. The CDR3 consists of 12 residues. CDR1 is SQVTM, CDR2 ANQGSEA, per germline. Here the CDR3 DNA reads TGCAGCCTCTGGACTGGCACAGATACGCAGTATTTT. Translating gives CSLWTGTDTQYF.

The chain recombines TRBV28 with TRBJ1-4; D remains unclear. Germline loops: CDR1 MDHEN, CDR2 SYDVKM. V dropped 5 bases and J dropped 0 bases, with 10 bases sitting between them. The CDR3 totals 15 residues. CDR3 residues: CASSPSSATNEKLFF. CDR3 DNA: TGTGCCAGCAGTCCGTCATCTGCAACTAATGAAAAACTGTTTTTT. Drawing the rest from reference TRBV28 and TRBJ1-4, the complete variable domain is DVKVTQSSRYLVKRTGEKVFLECVQDMDHENMFWYRQDPGLGLRLIYFSYDVKMKEKGDIPEGYSVSREKKERFSLILESASTNQTSMYLCASSPSSATNEKLFFGSGTQLSVL.

This clonotype was seen at least ten times. This sequence joins TRBV5-1 and TRBJ2-2; D not certain. CDR1 and CDR2 (germline): SGHRS, YFSETQ. Trimming pared 5 bases from V and 1 base from J, leaving 0 bases between. The length of the CDR3 is 11 residues. The CDR3 nucleotides read TGCGCCAGCAGGAACACCGGGGAGCTGTTTTTT. The encoded protein is CASRNTGELFF.

CDR3 amino acids: CATHRGGAAGRSYEQYF. The CDR3 DNA follows: TGTGCCACCCATCGCGGGGGGGCCGCTGGGAGGTCCTACGAGCAGTACTTC. This chain links TRBV10-3 with TRBJ2-7; 9 positions agree with TRBD2. The CDR3 extends over 17 amino acids. Germline values: CDR1 ENHRY, CDR2 SYGVKD. The V segment lost 10 bases and the J segment 1 base; nucleotides outside the gene matches: 17.

The table lists this clonotype with many counts. The V gene is TRBV12-3 or TRBV12-4, the J gene TRBJ1-1, with 7 bases fitting TRBD1. V was pared by 5 bases and J by 3 bases, with 9 bases of the junction left unmatched. The CDR3 is 15 amino acids. CDR3 in amino acids: CASSTRDSRHTEAFF. The CDR3 coding sequence is TGTGCCAGCAGTACCCGGGACAGCCGGCACACTGAAGCTTTCTTT.

At least ten counts were recorded for this clonotype. J is TRBJ1-5 and V is TRBV4-2; D gene uncertain. Germline CDR1 is LGHNA and CDR2 is YNFKEQ. V lost 1 base and J 6 bases, leaving 19 bases between the germline ends. The CDR3 loop spans 17 amino acids. In nucleotides, the CDR3 is TGTGCCAGCAGCCAAGTTCTAGGAGGAGGAGTAGTTCAGCCCCAGCATTTT. Translation gives CASSQVLGGGVVQPQHF.

This clonotype has a count of ten or more. V gene TRBV11-2 combines with J gene TRBJ2-1; possibly TRBD2 for D (6 bases). The V gene lost 3 bases and the J gene lost 5 bases, with 14 bases spanning the gap. Germline V gives CDR1 SGHAT, CDR2 FQNNGV. CDR3 length: 15 amino acids. The DNA of the CDR3 is TGTGCCAGCAGCTTGGCGGGGCAGGTCAACAATGAGCAGTTCTTC. It encodes CASSLAGQVNNEQFF.

This clonotype was seen a few times. The rearrangement links TRBV3-1 to TRBJ1-1; TRBD1 matches 7 bases. The germline V gene encodes CDR1 LGHDT and CDR2 YNNKEL (reference sequence). CDR3 length equals 14 residues. Trimming cost V 5 bases and J 0 bases; bases outside gene matches: 3. CDR3 sequence (DNA): TGTGCCAGCAGCTCCGGGACAGTGAACACTGAAGCTTTCTTT. Protein: CASSSGTVNTEAFF.

The chain has TRBV30 and TRBJ2-3, with D possibly TRBD2 on 5 matching bases. The CDR3 is 13 amino acids. CDR1 is GTSNPN and CDR2 is SVGIG in the germline V gene (reference sequence). V was shortened by 8 bases and J by 0 bases, with 12 bases between the two germline ends. CDR3 amino acids: CAASGTSTDTQYF. In nucleotides, the CDR3 is TGTGCCGCAAGCGGAACTAGCACAGATACGCAGTATTTT.